This T cell receptor (beta chain) stems from a study of long-term antiretroviral therapy in people with HIV. Study context: Initial samples were collected about a decade before the 2015 immediate-ART recommendation.

There are 15 residues in the CDR3. CDR1 and CDR2 from the germline V gene are SGHVS and FNYEAQ. V gave up 6 bases and J gave up 1 base; unmatched junction bases: 7. They ran version v3.0 of the immunoSEQ assay at survey level. The method was immunoSEQ multiplex PCR; TCRdb's version includes in-frame clones alone and lacks a portion of them. This table holds 16,000 or so clones, over 65% found once. Study-level points and caveats: Even long-term ART left TRB diversity below transplant donor controls, despite gains. Narrower CDR3 length ranges marked HIV repertoires relative to controls.

As for this clone: Its specificity is not known.

V and J are TRBV7-6 and TRBJ2-7, with 9 bases lining up with TRBD1. The sample was unsorted PBMCs, taken 2.1 years after starting antiretroviral therapy. The sequence was obtained from a man aged 40-50 years with HIV. In DNA, the CDR3 is TGTGCCAGCAGTTCTTCCGGGACAGGGTCCTACGAGCAGTACTTC. Translation: CASSSSGTGSYEQYF.